This T cell receptor beta chain was obtained from a study of type 1 and type 2 diabetes patients. Study-level findings and limits: Some HECs seen only in T1D might also appear in more T2D or control samples. V and J gene usage correlated at 0.8 to 0.97 between type 2 diabetes and control samples.

Per germline, CDR1 GTSNPN and CDR2 SVGIG (reference sequence). Trimming left V 4 bases short and J 7 bases short, with 20 bases between. CDR3 length: 14 residues. Anyone with other autoimmune disease or infection in the prior four weeks was excluded. Roughly 10 milliliters of peripheral blood were drawn from each donor. Worth noting for this clonotype: What it recognizes is unknown.

The PCR template was genomic DNA. Amplification of the beta chain CDR3 used 30 forward and 13 reverse multiplex primers. Each CDR3 protein gets one entry after TCRdb re-called the multiplex PCR reads with MiXCR. The table lists 250,000 to 300,000 distinct CDR3 sequences, approximately 45% of them singletons, with about an eighth in the top ten. The chain uses TRBV30 and TRBJ2-7; a possible D gene is TRBD2 (6 bases). This receptor was obtained from a man younger than 35 with type 2 diabetes. Specimen: peripheral blood mononuclear cells (PBMCs). DNA for the CDR3: TGTGCCTGGAACCTAGAGGGAGGCCCGGGGGAGCAGTACTTC. Its translation: CAWNLEGGPGEQYF.